This section outlines one T cell receptor (beta chain) sequence together with its context. The source of the sample is a study of control samples from healthy donors and cancer patients. This table comes from immunoSEQ multiplex PCR, and its TCRdb copy is limited to in-frame clones, with some not included. The table records 120,000 or so clones, around 96% of them present only once. V lost 2 bases and J lost 3, with 20 bases in between. Per germline, CDR1 MNHEY and CDR2 SVGEGT. The CDR3 totals 18 residues. Material for sequencing was blood. The clonotype was recovered from a young man in good health. This chain joins TRBV6-2 or TRBV6-3 and TRBJ1-5; tentatively, D is TRBD1 (6 bases). CDR3 amino acids: CASSYPPQGRSLNQPQHF. CDR3 sequence (DNA): TGTGCCAGCAGTTACCCCCCGCAGGGGCGCTCCCTCAATCAGCCCCAGCATTTT.